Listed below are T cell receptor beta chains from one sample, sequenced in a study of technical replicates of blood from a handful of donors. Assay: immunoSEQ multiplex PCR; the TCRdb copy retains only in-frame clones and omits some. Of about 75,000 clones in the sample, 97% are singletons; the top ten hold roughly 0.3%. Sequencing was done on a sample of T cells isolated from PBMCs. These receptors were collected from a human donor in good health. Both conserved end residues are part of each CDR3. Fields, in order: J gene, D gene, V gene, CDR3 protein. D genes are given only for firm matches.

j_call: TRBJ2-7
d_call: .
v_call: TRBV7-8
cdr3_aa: CASSSSLVQYF

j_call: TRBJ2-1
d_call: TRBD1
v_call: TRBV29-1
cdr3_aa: CSAGTGEFF

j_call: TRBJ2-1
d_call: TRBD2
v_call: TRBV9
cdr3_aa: CASSVSGRTGNEQFF

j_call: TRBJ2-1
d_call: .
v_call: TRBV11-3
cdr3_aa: CASSFLGAYNEQFF

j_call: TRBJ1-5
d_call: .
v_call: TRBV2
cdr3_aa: CASSGRGDQPQHF

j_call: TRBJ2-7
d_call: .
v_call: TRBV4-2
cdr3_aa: CASSQETHRDYEQYF

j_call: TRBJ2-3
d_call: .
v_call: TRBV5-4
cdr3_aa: CASSVDTSSTDTQYF

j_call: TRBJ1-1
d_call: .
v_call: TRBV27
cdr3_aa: CASSIFWGALNTEAFF

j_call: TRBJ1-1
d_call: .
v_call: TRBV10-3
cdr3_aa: CAISESLTEAFF

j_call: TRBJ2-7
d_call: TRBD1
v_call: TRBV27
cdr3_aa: CASRRDREYF

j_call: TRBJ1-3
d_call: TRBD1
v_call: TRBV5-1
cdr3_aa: CASNHWVGTVGNTIYF

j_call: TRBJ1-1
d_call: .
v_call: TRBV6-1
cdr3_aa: CASSELNYGEAFF

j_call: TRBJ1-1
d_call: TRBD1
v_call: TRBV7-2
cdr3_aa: CASSLTGQENTEAFF

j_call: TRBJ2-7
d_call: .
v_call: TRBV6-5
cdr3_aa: CASSRGGSYEQYF

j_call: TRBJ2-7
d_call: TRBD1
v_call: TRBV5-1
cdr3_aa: CASSREDREYEQYF

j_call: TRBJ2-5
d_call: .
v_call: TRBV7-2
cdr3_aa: CASSLGAAAQYF

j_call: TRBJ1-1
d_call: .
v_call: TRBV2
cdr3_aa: CASAEDMNTEAFF

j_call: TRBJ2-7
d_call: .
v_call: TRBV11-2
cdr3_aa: CASSFAGQTYEQYF

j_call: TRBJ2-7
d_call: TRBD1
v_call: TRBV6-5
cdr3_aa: CASSPGQELGYEQYF

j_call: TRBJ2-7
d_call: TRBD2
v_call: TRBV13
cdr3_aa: CASSSTSGRAYEQYF

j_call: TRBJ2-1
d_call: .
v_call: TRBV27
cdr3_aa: CASSWGATNEQFF

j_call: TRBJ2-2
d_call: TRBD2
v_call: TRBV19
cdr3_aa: CASSIVRERAGELFF

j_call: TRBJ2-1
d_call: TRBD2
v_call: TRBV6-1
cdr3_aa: CASSPSPGGLNEQFF

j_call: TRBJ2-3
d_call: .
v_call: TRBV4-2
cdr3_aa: CASSQDPVGVADTQYF

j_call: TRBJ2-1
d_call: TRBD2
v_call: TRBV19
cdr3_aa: CASTKGTSGNEQFF

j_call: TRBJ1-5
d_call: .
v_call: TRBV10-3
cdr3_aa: CAISESSSPQPQHF

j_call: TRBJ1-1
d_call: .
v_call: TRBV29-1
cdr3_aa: CSVTGLQNTEAFF

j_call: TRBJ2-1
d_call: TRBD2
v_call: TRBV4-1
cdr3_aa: CASSQDSLAGGNEQFF

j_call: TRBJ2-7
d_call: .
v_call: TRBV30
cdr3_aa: CAWNGGSSGSRGGEQYF

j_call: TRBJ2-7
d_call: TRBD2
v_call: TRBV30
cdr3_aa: CAWSVAGAYEQYF

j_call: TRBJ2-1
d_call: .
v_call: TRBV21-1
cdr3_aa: CAILSLQGSSNEQFF

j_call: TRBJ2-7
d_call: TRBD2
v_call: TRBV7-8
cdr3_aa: CASSLAAGGAYEQYF

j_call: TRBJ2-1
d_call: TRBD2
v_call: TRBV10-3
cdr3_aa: CAIASGTLNEQFF

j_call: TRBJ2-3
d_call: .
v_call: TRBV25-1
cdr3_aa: CASGRREEAQYF

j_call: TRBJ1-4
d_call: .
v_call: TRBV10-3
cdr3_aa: CAISITGNGREKLFF

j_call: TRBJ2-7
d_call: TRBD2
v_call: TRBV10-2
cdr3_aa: CASSDFISGVSYEQYF

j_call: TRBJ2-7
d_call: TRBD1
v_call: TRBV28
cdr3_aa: CASSGAGTGLHEQYF

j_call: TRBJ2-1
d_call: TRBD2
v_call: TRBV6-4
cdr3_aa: CASPELGTRIDEQFF

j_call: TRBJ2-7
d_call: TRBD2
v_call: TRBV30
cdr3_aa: CAWSVGAGPYEQYF

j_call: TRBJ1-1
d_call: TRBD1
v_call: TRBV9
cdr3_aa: CASSVVQGDNTEAFF

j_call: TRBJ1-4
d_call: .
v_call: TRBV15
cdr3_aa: CATSRDYSGRGEKLFF

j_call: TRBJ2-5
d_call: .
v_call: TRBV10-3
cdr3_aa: CAISDREETQYF

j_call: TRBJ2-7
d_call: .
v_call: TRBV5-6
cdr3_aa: CASSLLSYEQYF

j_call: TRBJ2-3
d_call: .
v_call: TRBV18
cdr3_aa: CASSRTASTDTQYF

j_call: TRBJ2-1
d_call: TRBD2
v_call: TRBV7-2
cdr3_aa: CASSRTSGYNEQFF